Following are 12 T cell receptor beta chains from one sample sequenced in a study of blood T cell repertoires in COVID-19. Here immunoSEQ multiplex PCR was the method, and the copy in TCRdb shows in-frame clones only, minus some. This sample has 200,000 to 250,000 clones, with around 83% found just once. The sample taken for sequencing was peripheral blood. The receptors were sampled from a woman aged 70-85 years with COVID-19, enrolled during active disease.

This clone was counted a single time. The V and J genes are TRBV18 and TRBJ2-7, with 7 nucleotides matching TRBD1. The CDR3 runs to 14 residues. CDR1 is KGHSH, CDR2 LQKENI, per germline. With V trimmed by 3 bases and J by 3 bases, 5 bases remained unmatched. CDR3 sequence (DNA): TGTGCCAGCTCACCTGGACAGGACAACTACGAGCAGTACTTC. This translates into CASSPGQDNYEQYF.

The chain combines TRBV3-1 (or the pseudogene TRBV3-2) with TRBJ2-1; a possible D gene is TRBD2 (5 bases). This CDR3 has 15 amino acids. The germline V gene encodes CDR1 LGHDT and CDR2 YNNKEL (reference sequence). V lost 1 base and J 9 bases, leaving 16 bases between the germline ends. For the CDR3, the DNA is TGTGCCAGCAGCCAAGGTCAGCGGTACCTGAGTGAGCAGTTCTTC. This gives the protein CASSQGQRYLSEQFF.

This clone was observed a single time. This chain uses TRBV18 with TRBJ1-1; no firm D call. Trimming took 0 bases from V and 1 from J, leaving 9 bases between them. Germline-derived CDR1 and CDR2 are KGHSH and LQKENI. The CDR3 consists of 15 residues. CDR3 coding DNA: TGTGCCAGCTCACCACCTAACGGAGGGAACACTGAAGCTTTCTTT. This gives the protein CASSPPNGGNTEAFF.

The rearrangement uses TRBV7-2 and TRBJ2-5; D not certain. Germline CDR1 SGHTA, CDR2 FQGNSA. Trimming removed 0 bases from V and 3 bases from J, with 11 bases in between. The CDR3 runs 15 residues. The CDR3 region is CASSLASLREETQYF. CDR3 nucleotide sequence: TGTGCCAGCAGCTTAGCATCGCTTCGAGAAGAGACCCAGTACTTC.

DNA of the CDR3: TGTGCCAGCAATCACAGGGATAATTCACCCCTCCACTTT. Translated: CASNHRDNSPLHF. The chain joins TRBV12-3 or TRBV12-4 to TRBJ1-6; weak D call: TRBD1 (6 bases). CDR3 size: 13 residues. V lost 7 bases and J lost 5, with 9 bases in between.

V gene TRBV7-9 combines with J gene TRBJ1-2, with 9 bases identical to TRBD1. From germline, CDR1 is SEHNR and CDR2 FQNEAQ (reference sequence). The CDR3 covers 16 residues. J gave up 4 bases and V 2 bases, and 8 bases lay outside the gene matches. CDR3 nucleotide sequence: TGTGCCAGCAGCTTATCGTCCGGGACAGGGACCTATGGCTACACCTTC. Its translation is CASSLSSGTGTYGYTF.

The chain uses TRBV5-1 and TRBJ1-1; 9 positions match TRBD1. The CDR3 has 17 residues. Germline lookup yields CDR1 SGHRS and CDR2 YFSETQ. After removal of 2 bases from V and 3 bases from J, the junction contained 11 bases not matched to a gene. The CDR3 protein is CASSFVPGQGIYTEAFF. In DNA, the CDR3 is TGCGCCAGCAGCTTCGTCCCGGGACAGGGAATTTACACTGAAGCTTTCTTT.

V gene TRBV15 combines with J gene TRBJ2-7, with TRBD1 identical over 8 bases. CDR1 and CDR2 from the germline V gene are LNHNV and YYDKDF (reference sequence). V shed 5 bases, J shed 2 bases, and the junction held 11 bases outside the gene matches. The CDR3 spans 16 residues. CDR3 sequence: CATSYEAQGATYEQYF. Written as DNA, the CDR3 is TGTGCCACCAGCTATGAGGCGCAGGGGGCGACCTACGAGCAGTACTTC.

The chain combines TRBV10-3 with TRBJ1-1; 7 bases align to TRBD1. V dropped 10 bases and J dropped 0; count of bases not matched to a gene: 5. The germline CDR1 and CDR2 sequences are ENHRY and SYGVKD. The CDR3 sequence is 13 residues long. CDR3: CATTGTVNTEAFF. In DNA form, the CDR3 reads TGTGCCACCACCGGGACAGTGAACACTGAAGCTTTCTTT.

The chain couples TRBV6-6 to TRBJ2-1; 14 nucleotides align to TRBD2. Germline V gene lookup returns CDR1 MNHNY and CDR2 SVGAGI (reference sequence). This CDR3 is 19 amino acids long. V lost 5 bases to trimming and J lost 0 bases; unmatched junction nucleotides: 9. CDR3 residues: CASSLARTSGRNSYNEQFF. In DNA, the CDR3 is TGTGCCAGCAGTCTCGCCAGGACTAGCGGGAGGAACTCCTACAATGAGCAGTTCTTC.

The CDR3 protein is CASSWPTREGELFF. In nucleotides, the CDR3 is TGTGCCAGCAGCTGGCCCACACGGGAGGGGGAGCTGTTTTTT. The genes are TRBV5-4 and TRBJ2-2; D may be TRBD2 (6 bases). V was pared by 3 bases and J by 8 bases, with 14 bases between. Germline lookup yields CDR1 SGHNT and CDR2 YYREEE (reference sequence). This CDR3 is built from 14 residues.

The V call is TRBV28, the J call TRBJ2-3, with 8 bases matching TRBD2. V lost 10 bases and J lost 8; bases outside the gene matches: 14. CDR3 size: 14 residues. CDR1 MDHEN and CDR2 SYDVKM come from the germline V gene. DNA of the CDR3: TGTGCCACCCTACCCGGAAACGGGAGGGGTACGCAGTATTTT. It yields the protein CATLPGNGRGTQYF.